This TCR beta chain was sequenced in a study of blood T cells in healthy people across ages. Peripheral blood from each donor was collected in a volume of 9.5 to 10 milliliters. Primed by a sample-barcoded 5' primer and a J-beta primer mix, a second PCR proceeded for about 7 to 11 cycles. Each cDNA molecule received a tag from a template-switch adaptor that had 12 random nucleotides. Each of the samples gave a minimum of 2.5 million paired-end reads that contained CDR3. MiXCR, run by TCRdb on the 5' RACE reads, gives a single entry per CDR3 protein. The table records around 1.5 million distinct CDR3 sequences, roughly 40% of them present only once. V was trimmed by 6 bases and J by 6 bases, leaving 27 bases between them. This CDR3 comprises 17 residues. CDR1 is MGHRA, CDR2 YSYEKL, per germline.

The sample consisted of blood. This rearrangement joins TRBV4-1 to TRBJ2-7; tentatively, D is TRBD1 or TRBD2 (5 bases each). This TCR came from a woman aged 18-29 years in good health. CDR3 region: CASSHQEGPGTTCEQYF. In nucleotides, the CDR3 is TGCGCCAGCAGTCATCAAGAGGGGCCAGGGACCACCTGCGAGCAGTACTTC.